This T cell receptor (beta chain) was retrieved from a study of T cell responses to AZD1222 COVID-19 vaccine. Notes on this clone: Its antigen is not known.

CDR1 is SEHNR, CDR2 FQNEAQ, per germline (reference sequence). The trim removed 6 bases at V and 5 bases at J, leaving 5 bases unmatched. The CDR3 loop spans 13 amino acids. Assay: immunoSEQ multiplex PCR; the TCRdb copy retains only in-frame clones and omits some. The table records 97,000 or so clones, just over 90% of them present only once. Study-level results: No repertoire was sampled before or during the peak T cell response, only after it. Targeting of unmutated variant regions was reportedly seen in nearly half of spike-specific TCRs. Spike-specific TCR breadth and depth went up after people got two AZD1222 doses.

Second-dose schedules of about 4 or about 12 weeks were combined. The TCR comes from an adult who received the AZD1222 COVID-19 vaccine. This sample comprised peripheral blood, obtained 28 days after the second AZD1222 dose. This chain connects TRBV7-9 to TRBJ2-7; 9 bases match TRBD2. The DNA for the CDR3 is TGTGCCAGCAGGGTAGTAGCGGGAGACGAGCAGTACTTC. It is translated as CASRVVAGDEQYF.